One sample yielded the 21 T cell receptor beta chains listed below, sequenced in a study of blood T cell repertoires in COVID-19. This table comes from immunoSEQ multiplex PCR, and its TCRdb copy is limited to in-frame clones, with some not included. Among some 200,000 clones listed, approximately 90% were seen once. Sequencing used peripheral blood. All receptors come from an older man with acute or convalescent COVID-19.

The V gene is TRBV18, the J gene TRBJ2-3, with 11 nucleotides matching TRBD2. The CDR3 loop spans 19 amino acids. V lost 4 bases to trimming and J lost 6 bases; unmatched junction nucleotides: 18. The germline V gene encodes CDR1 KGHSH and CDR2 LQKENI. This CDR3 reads CASSLDIGLAGVSKDTQYF. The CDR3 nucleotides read TGTGCCAGCTCACTCGACATAGGACTAGCGGGTGTGTCTAAGGATACGCAGTATTTT.

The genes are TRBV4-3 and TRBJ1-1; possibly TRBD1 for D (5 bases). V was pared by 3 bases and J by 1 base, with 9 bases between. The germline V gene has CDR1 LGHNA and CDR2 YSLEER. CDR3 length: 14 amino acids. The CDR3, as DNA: TGCGCCAGCAGCCAGATACAGGAGAACACTGAAGCTTTCTTT. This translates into CASSQIQENTEAFF.

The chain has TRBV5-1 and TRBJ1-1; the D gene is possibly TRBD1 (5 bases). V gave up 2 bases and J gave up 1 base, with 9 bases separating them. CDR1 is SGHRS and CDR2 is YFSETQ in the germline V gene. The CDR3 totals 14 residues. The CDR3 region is CASSFGHTNTEAFF. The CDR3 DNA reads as TGCGCCAGCAGCTTTGGACATACGAACACTGAAGCTTTCTTT.

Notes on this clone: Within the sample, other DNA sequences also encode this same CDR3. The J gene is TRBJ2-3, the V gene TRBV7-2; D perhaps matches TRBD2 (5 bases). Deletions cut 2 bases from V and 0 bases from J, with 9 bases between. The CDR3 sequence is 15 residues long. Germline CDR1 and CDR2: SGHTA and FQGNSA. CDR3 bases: TGTGCCAGCAGCTTAAGTGGGAGTAGCACAGATACGCAGTATTTT. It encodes CASSLSGSSTDTQYF.

For the CDR3, the DNA is TGTGCCAGCAGCGTAGTATCCGACGAGCAGTACTTC. Residues: CASSVVSDEQYF. J is TRBJ2-7 and V is TRBV9; D unclear. Trimming cost V 0 bases and J 5 bases, with 6 bases left between them. The CDR3 contains 12 residues. Germline values: CDR1 SGDLS, CDR2 YYNGEE.

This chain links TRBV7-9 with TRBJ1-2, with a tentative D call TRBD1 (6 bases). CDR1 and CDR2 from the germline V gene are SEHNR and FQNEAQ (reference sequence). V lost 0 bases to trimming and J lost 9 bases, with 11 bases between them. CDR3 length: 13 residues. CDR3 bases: TGTGCCAGCAGCTTAGCTAATACAGGGAGCTACACCTTC. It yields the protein CASSLANTGSYTF.

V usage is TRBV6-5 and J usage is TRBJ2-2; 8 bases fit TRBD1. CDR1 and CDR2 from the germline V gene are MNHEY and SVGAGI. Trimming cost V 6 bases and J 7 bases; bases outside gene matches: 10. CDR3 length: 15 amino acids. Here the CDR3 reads CASRKAQGANGELFF. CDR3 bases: TGTGCCAGCAGAAAGGCCCAGGGGGCTAACGGGGAGCTGTTTTTT.

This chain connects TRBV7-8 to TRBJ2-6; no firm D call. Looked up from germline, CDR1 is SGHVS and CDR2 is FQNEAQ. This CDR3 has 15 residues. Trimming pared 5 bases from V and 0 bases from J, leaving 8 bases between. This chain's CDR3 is CASSLPSSGANVLTF. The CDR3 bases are TGTGCCAGCAGCCTCCCGTCCTCTGGGGCCAACGTCCTGACTTTC.

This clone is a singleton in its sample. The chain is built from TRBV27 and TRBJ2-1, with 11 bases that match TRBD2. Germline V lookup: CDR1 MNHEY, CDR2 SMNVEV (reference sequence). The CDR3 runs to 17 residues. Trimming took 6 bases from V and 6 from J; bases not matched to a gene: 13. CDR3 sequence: CASSPGVAGGPGNEQFF. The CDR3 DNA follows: TGTGCCAGCAGCCCAGGGGTAGCGGGAGGGCCCGGCAATGAGCAGTTCTTC.

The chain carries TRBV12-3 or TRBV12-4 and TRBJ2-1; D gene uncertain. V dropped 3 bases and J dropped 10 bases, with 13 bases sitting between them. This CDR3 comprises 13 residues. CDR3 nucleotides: TGTGCCAGCAGTTTCGCGGAAGGCGCAGAGCAGTTCTTC. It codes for CASSFAEGAEQFF.

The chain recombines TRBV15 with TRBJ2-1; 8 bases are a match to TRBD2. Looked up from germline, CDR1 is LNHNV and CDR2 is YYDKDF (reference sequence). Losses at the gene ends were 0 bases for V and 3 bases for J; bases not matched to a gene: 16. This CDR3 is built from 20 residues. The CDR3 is CATSRDHARSGTSIYNEQFF. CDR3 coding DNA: TGTGCCACCAGCAGAGATCATGCCCGCTCCGGGACTAGTATCTACAATGAGCAGTTCTTC.

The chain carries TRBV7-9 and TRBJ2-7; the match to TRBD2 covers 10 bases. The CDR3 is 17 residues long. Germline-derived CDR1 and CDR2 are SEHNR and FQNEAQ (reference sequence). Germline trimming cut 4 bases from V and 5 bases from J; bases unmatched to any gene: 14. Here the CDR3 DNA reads TGTGCCAGCAGCTCGAGTGGATCCGGGACTAGCGACCACGAGCAGTACTTC. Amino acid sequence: CASSSSGSGTSDHEQYF.

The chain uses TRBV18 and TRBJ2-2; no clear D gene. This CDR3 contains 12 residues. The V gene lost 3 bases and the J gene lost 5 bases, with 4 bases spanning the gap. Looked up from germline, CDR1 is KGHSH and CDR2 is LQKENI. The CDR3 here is CASSPETGELFF. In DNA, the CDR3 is TGTGCCAGCTCACCGGAGACCGGGGAGCTGTTTTTT.

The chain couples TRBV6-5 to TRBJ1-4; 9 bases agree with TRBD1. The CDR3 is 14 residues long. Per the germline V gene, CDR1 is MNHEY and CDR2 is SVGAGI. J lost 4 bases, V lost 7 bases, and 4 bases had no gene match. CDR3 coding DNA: TGTGCCAGCAACCTGGACAGGGGTAATGAAAAACTGTTTTTT. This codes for CASNLDRGNEKLFF.

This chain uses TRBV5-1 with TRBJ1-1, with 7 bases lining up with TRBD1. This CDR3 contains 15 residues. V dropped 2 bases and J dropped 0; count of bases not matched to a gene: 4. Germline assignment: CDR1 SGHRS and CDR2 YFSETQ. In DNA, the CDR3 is TGCGCCAGCAGCTTAGGGACAGCAATGAACACTGAAGCTTTCTTT. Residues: CASSLGTAMNTEAFF.

The chain's CDR3 is CASSQPGGRSPLHF. CDR3 nucleotide sequence: TGTGCCAGCAGCCAACCCGGTGGTCGGTCACCCCTCCACTTT. The chain joins TRBV3-1 (or the pseudogene TRBV3-2) to TRBJ1-6; no clear D. Germline V gives CDR1 LGHDT, CDR2 YNNKEL (reference sequence). Trimming removed 2 bases at V and 10 bases at J, with 12 bases between. The CDR3 runs to 14 residues.

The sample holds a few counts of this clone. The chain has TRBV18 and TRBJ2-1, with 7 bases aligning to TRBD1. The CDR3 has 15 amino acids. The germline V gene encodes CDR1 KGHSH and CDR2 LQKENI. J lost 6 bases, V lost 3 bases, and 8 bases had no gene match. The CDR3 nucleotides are TGTGCCAGCTCACCTTTGACAGGGTTAGGCAATGAGCAGTTCTTC. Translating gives CASSPLTGLGNEQFF. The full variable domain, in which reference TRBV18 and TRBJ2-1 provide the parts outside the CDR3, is NAGVMQNPRHLVRRRGQEARLRCSPMKGHSHVYWYRQLPEEGLKFMVYLQKENIIDESGMPKERFSAEFPKEGPSILRIQQVVRGDSAAYFCASSPLTGLGNEQFFGPGTRLTVL.

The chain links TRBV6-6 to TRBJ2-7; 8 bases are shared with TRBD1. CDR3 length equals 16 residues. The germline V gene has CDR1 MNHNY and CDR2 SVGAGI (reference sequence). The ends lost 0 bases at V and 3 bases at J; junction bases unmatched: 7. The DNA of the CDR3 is TGTGCCAGCAGTTACTCCCCAGACAGGGGCCTCTACGAGCAGTACTTC. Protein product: CASSYSPDRGLYEQYF.

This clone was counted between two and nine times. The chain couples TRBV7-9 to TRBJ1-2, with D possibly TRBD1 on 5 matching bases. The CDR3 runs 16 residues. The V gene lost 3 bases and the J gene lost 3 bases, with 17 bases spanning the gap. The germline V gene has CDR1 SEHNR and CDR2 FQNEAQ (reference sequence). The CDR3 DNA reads TGTGCCAGCAGCTTTATTGCCGGGGGAGAAGACTATGGCTACACCTTC. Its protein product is CASSFIAGGEDYGYTF.

CDR3 amino acids: CAISERDRDSYGYTF. The DNA of the CDR3 is TGTGCCATCAGTGAGAGGGACAGGGATAGCTATGGCTACACCTTC. V usage is TRBV10-3 and J usage is TRBJ1-2; 9 bases are shared with TRBD1. This CDR3 contains 15 residues. Germline trimming cut 2 bases from V and 4 bases from J; bases unmatched to any gene: 5. Germline lookup yields CDR1 ENHRY and CDR2 SYGVKD.

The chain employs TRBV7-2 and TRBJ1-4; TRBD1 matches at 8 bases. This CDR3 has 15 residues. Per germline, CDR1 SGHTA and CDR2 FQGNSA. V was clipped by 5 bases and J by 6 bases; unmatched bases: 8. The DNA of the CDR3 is TGTGCCAGCAGCCGGTTGGGACAGGCGCATGAAAAACTGTTTTTT. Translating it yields CASSRLGQAHEKLFF.